Each of the 12 T cell receptor beta chains below was sequenced from the same sample in a study of T cells in tumors after PD-1 blockade. Data came from immunoSEQ multiplex PCR; TCRdb stores just in-frame clones and leaves some out. The sample includes 45,000 to 50,000 clones, approximately 80% seen only once; the top ten take around 8.7%. Specimen: PBMCs, collected before anti-PD-1 therapy. These receptors all come from a human donor with advanced basal cell or squamous cell carcinoma (not recorded which).

The rearrangement uses TRBV5-6 and TRBJ2-3; no clear D. V was pared by 2 bases and J by 2 bases, with 21 bases between. Per germline, CDR1 SGHDT and CDR2 YYEEEE. The CDR3 spans 18 residues. CDR3 sequence reads: CASSFLARTLSYTDTQYF. CDR3 sequence (DNA): TGTGCCAGCAGCTTCTTGGCGCGGACCTTATCATACACAGATACGCAGTATTTT. The whole variable domain, filled in from reference TRBV5-6 and TRBJ2-3, reads DAGVTQSPTHLIKTRGQQVTLRCSPKSGHDTVSWYQQALGQGPQFIFQYYEEEERQRGNFPDRFSGHQFPNYSSELNVNALLLGDSALYLCASSFLARTLSYTDTQYFGPGTRLTVL.

CDR3 loop: CASSLQGARTDTQYF. As DNA, the CDR3 is TGCGCCAGCAGCTTACAGGGGGCGCGCACAGATACGCAGTATTTT. The chain carries TRBV5-1 and TRBJ2-3, with 9 positions matching TRBD1. The CDR3 contains 15 residues. V was pared by 2 bases and J by 1 base, with 2 bases of the junction left unmatched. Germline V lookup: CDR1 SGHRS, CDR2 YFSETQ.

Comments on this clone: At one end, the junction sequence differs from germline, possibly due to a read error. This sequence joins TRBV5-1 and TRBJ1-1, with 11 positions matching TRBD1. The germline CDR1 and CDR2 sequences are SGHRS and YFSETQ. CDR3 length: 14 residues. The CDR3 spells CASSLGQGAPDLVF. In DNA, the CDR3 is TGCGCCAGCAGCCTCGGACAGGGGGCGCCGGATCTGGTCTTT.

There are a few counts of this clone. The rearrangement uses TRBV4-1 and TRBJ2-1, with D perhaps assigned TRBD1 or TRBD2 (5 bases each). Trimming removed 4 bases at V and 0 bases at J, with 16 bases between. This CDR3 comprises 17 residues. The germline CDR1 and CDR2 sequences are MGHRA and YSYEKL. The CDR3 DNA is TGCGCCAGCAGCCTCCGGACGGCAGGGAGCTCCTACAATGAGCAGTTCTTC. This codes for CASSLRTAGSSYNEQFF.

V usage is TRBV18 and J usage is TRBJ2-1, with 8 bases identical to TRBD1. This CDR3 is built from 17 residues. Trimming removed 2 bases from V and 5 bases from J; junction bases left unmatched: 11. Germline V gene lookup returns CDR1 KGHSH and CDR2 LQKENI. The CDR3 region has the DNA TGTGCCAGCTCACCATTCCGGACAGGGATTAAGGACAATGAGCAGTTCTTC. Amino acid sequence: CASSPFRTGIKDNEQFF. Based on the CDR3 plus reference TRBV18 and TRBJ2-1, the full variable domain is NAGVMQNPRHLVRRRGQEARLRCSPMKGHSHVYWYRQLPEEGLKFMVYLQKENIIDESGMPKERFSAEFPKEGPSILRIQQVVRGDSAAYFCASSPFRTGIKDNEQFFGPGTRLTVL.

The chain has TRBV5-1 and TRBJ2-3; 9 nucleotides match TRBD2. Germline V lookup: CDR1 SGHRS, CDR2 YFSETQ. Trimming at V came to 2 bases and at J to 0 bases, leaving 4 bases not matched to a gene. CDR3 length equals 16 residues. CDR3 residues: CASSLVAGASTDTQYF. The CDR3 coding sequence is TGCGCCAGCAGCTTAGTAGCGGGGGCCAGCACAGATACGCAGTATTTT.

This sequence joins TRBV29-1 and TRBJ2-1; 10 bases are shared with TRBD2. The CDR3 is 16 residues long. Germline V gene lookup returns CDR1 SQVTM and CDR2 ANQGSEA. V lost 3 bases, J lost 0 bases, and 5 bases stayed unmatched. DNA of the CDR3: TGCAGCGTTGATCTAGCGGGAGTCAGCTCCTACAATGAGCAGTTCTTC. This gives the protein CSVDLAGVSSYNEQFF.

This sequence joins TRBV10-3 and TRBJ1-5; D perhaps matches TRBD1 (6 bases). The ends were cut back, 0 bases at V and 6 bases at J, with 21 bases in the middle. This CDR3 region has 18 residues. From germline, CDR1 is ENHRY and CDR2 SYGVKD. The CDR3 protein is CAISESDGGRGEAQPQHF. The CDR3, as DNA: TGTGCCATCAGTGAGTCGGATGGCGGCAGGGGAGAGGCTCAGCCCCAGCATTTT.

J is TRBJ2-7 and V is TRBV12-3 or TRBV12-4; no firm D call. There are 12 residues in the CDR3. The V end was cut by 4 bases, the J end by 5 bases, with 9 bases between. DNA for the CDR3: TGTGCCAGCAGTTCTAGACCAAACGAGCAGTACTTC. Translation gives CASSSRPNEQYF.

This rearrangement joins TRBV28 to TRBJ2-7; TRBD2 is a possible D gene (5 bases). Trimming shortened V by 3 bases and J by 6 bases, and 15 bases separated the two germline ends. The CDR3 totals 14 residues. Germline V gene sequence: CDR1 MDHEN, CDR2 SYDVKM. The CDR3 reads CASSFLAGTSEQYF. CDR3 coding DNA: TGTGCCAGCAGTTTCTTGGCGGGTACCTCCGAGCAGTACTTC.

This chain uses TRBV4-1 with TRBJ2-7; 10 bases line up with TRBD1. Germline V gene sequence: CDR1 MGHRA, CDR2 YSYEKL. The CDR3 is made up of 16 amino acids. J was trimmed by 2 bases and V by 2 bases; bases with no gene match: 6. CDR3 sequence reads: CASSQSTGTGAYEQYF. CDR3 nucleotide sequence: TGCGCCAGCAGCCAAAGCACCGGGACAGGGGCCTACGAGCAGTACTTC.

The chain employs TRBV7-8 and TRBJ2-1; 9 nucleotides line up with TRBD2. J gave up 3 bases and V 0 bases, and 3 bases lay outside the gene matches. Germline V gene lookup returns CDR1 SGHVS and CDR2 FQNEAQ. The CDR3 length is 16 residues. The CDR3, as DNA: TGTGCCAGCAGCTTAGCGGCTAGCGGGAACTACAATGAGCAGTTCTTC. Protein sequence: CASSLAASGNYNEQFF.